The T cell receptor (beta chain) described here comes from a study of cytomegalovirus exposure and HLA in healthy donors. From germline, CDR1 is SEHNR and CDR2 FQNEAQ (reference sequence). The V gene end was trimmed by 5 bases and the J gene end by 4 bases; junction bases not matched to a gene: 5. CDR3 length: 15 residues. A remark on this clone: As yet, its antigen is unknown.

The PCR made use of 60 Vbeta and 13 Jbeta primers. Produced via immunoSEQ multiplex PCR; TCRdb's table is partial and in-frame only. The data hold under 200,000 clones, with around four fifths observed a single time. The study's findings and limits: In an earlier analysis, about 87% or about 30%: the productive usage of most TCR beta V segments.

The sample taken for sequencing was PBMCs. The clonotype comes from a male donor in good health and CMV-seropositive. The chain uses TRBV7-9 and TRBJ2-2; 9 nucleotides match TRBD2. This chain's CDR3 is CASSRGSGGTGELFF. CDR3 bases: TGTGCCAGCAGCAGGGGTAGCGGGGGCACCGGGGAGCTGTTTTTT.